Listed here is a single T cell receptor (beta chain). This sample was included in a study of cytomegalovirus exposure and HLA in healthy donors. PCR involved 60 Vbeta and 13 Jbeta primers. Sequencing was performed with immunoSEQ multiplex PCR; in TCRdb, only in-frame clones are kept and a portion is missing. This table holds fewer than 85,000 clones, around 80% found once. The sample taken for sequencing was PBMCs. This receptor was identified in a man between 65 and 85 years old in good health and CMV-seropositive.

Here the CDR3 DNA reads TGTGCCAGCAGCCCGAACGGGCGAGGGCATGAAAAACTGTTTTTT. It translates to CASSPNGRGHEKLFF. The chain joins TRBV9 to TRBJ1-4, with D unresolved. V lost 4 bases to trimming and J lost 6 bases, with 16 bases between them. The CDR3 sequence is 15 residues long. The germline gives CDR1 SGDLS, CDR2 YYNGEE.